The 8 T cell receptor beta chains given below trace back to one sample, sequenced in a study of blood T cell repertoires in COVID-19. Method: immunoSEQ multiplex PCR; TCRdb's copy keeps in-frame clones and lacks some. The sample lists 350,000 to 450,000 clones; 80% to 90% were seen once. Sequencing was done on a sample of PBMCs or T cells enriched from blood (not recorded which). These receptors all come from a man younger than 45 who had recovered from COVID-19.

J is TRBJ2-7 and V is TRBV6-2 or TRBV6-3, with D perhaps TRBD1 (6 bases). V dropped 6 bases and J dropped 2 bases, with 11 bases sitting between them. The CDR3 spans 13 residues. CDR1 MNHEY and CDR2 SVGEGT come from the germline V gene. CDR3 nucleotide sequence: TGTGCCAGCAGCCAGGACAGCCCCTACGAGCAGTACTTC. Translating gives CASSQDSPYEQYF.

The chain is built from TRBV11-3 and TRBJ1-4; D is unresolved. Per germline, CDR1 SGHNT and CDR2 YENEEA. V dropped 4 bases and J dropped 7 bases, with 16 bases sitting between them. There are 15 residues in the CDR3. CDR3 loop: CASSYHTSWSEKLFF. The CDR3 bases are TGTGCCAGCAGCTACCACACATCCTGGAGTGAAAAACTGTTTTTT.

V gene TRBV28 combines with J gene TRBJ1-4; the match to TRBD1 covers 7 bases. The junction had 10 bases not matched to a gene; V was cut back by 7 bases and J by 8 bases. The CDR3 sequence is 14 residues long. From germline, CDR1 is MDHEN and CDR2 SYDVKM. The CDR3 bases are TGTGCCAGCACCCGGACAGGCCTACGAGAAAAACTGTTTTTT. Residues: CASTRTGLREKLFF.

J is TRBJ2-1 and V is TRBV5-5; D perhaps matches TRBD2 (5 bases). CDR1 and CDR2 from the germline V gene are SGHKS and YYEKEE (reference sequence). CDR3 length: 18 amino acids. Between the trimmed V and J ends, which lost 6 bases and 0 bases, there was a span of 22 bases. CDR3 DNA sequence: TGTGCCAGCACCATAATATTGGCTAGCTCGAGCTCCTACAATGAGCAGTTCTTC. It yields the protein CASTIILASSSSYNEQFF.

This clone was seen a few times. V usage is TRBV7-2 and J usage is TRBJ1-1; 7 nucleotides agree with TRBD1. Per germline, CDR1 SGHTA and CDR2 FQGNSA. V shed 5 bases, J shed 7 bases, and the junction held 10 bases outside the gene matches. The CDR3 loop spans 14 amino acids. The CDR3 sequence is CASSLQGRSIEAFF. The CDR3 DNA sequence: TGTGCCAGCAGCCTACAGGGGAGGAGTATTGAAGCTTTCTTT.

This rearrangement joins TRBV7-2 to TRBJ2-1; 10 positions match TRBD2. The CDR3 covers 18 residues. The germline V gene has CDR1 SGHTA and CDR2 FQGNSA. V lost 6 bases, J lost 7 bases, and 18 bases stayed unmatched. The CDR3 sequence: CASSLVPPWTSGINEQFF. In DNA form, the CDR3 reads TGTGCCAGCAGTTTGGTCCCTCCCTGGACTAGCGGAATTAATGAGCAGTTCTTC.

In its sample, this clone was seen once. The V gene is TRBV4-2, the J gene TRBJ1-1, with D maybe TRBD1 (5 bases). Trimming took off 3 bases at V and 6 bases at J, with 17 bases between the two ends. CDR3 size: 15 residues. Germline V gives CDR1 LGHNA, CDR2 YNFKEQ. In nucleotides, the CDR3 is TGTGCCAGCAGCCACTCGAGATACCGGGGGGCTGAAGCTTTCTTT. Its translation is CASSHSRYRGAEAFF.

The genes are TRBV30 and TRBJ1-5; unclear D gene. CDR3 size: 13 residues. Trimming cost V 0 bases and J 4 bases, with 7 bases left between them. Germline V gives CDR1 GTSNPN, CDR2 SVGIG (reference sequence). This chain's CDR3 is CAWSVRYNQPQHF. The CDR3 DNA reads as TGTGCCTGGAGTGTACGGTATAATCAGCCCCAGCATTTT.